This paragraph reports one T cell receptor (beta chain). Its antigen is undetermined. These data belong to a study of Tregs in tolerant kidney transplant recipients. General observations from the study: The small number of patients limits these findings pending further validation. No direct test of biological reproducibility was done here.

TCRdb's table, derived via immunoSEQ multiplex PCR, lists solely in-frame clones and lacks some. The table has about 69,000 clones, around nine tenths seen once. Thawed PBMCs were FACS-sorted into unstimulated CD4+CD25+CD127- regulatory T cells, CD4+CD25- non-regulatory cells, CD4 and CD8 cells. This clonotype was obtained from a human donor who received a combined kidney and bone marrow transplant. The sequenced sample was CD4+ T cells from blood, obtained before the transplant.

The CDR3 coding sequence is TGCGCCAGCAGCGAGGGACAGGGGAGCACAGATACGCAGTATTTT. Amino acid sequence: CASSEGQGSTDTQYF. This rearrangement joins TRBV5-1 to TRBJ2-3, with TRBD1 matching 10 bases. The V segment lost 4 bases and the J segment 0 bases; nucleotides outside the gene matches: 2. Germline loops: CDR1 SGHRS, CDR2 YFSETQ. This CDR3 has 15 residues.